This TCR beta chain was found in a study of blood T cell repertoires in COVID-19. Overall study: Researchers got acute and convalescent COVID-19 samples from the United States, Italy and Spain. PBMCs, B-cell-depleted T cells, or T cells provided the cDNA or gDNA that made up the material.

Authors' data handling: Amplifying reference gene primers gave estimates of nucleated cell counts. This table comes from immunoSEQ multiplex PCR, and its TCRdb copy is limited to in-frame clones, with some not included. V, J and clone size were drawn from that table, and D and trimming were deduced from the DNA. This sample has approximately 170,000 clones, with around 89% found just once. The sample consisted of peripheral blood. The source is a man aged 50-60 years who had recovered from COVID-19.

The CDR3 DNA reads TGTGCCAGCAGCCCGGGACAGGGGGCTAGCACAGATACGCAGTATTTT. Residues: CASSPGQGASTDTQYF. J is TRBJ2-3 and V is TRBV5-5; 12 nucleotides agree with TRBD1. This CDR3 region has 16 residues. Germline V gives CDR1 SGHKS, CDR2 YYEKEE (reference sequence). Germline trimming cut 4 bases from V and 0 bases from J; bases unmatched to any gene: 3.